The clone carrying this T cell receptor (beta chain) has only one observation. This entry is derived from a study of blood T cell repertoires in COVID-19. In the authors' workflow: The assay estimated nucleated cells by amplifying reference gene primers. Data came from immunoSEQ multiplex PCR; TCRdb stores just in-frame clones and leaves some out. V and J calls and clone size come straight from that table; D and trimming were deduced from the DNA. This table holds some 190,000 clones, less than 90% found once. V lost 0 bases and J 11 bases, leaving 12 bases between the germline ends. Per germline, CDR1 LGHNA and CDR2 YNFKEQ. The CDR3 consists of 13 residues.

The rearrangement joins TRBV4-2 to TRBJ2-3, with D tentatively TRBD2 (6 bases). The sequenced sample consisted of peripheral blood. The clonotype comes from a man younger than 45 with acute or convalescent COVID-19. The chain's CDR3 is CASSQETRLKQYF. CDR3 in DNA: TGTGCCAGCAGCCAAGAGACTAGATTAAAGCAGTATTTT.